The present entry profiles one T cell receptor beta chain with its context. Antigen unknown. The trim removed 1 base at V and 7 bases at J, leaving 8 bases unmatched. CDR1 is SGHAT, CDR2 FQNNGV, per germline. CDR3 length: 16 amino acids. These oral cavity squamous cell carcinomas were HPV-negative and locally advanced. The data were produced by immunoSEQ multiplex PCR, yet TCRdb's version contains in-frame clones alone and is incomplete. The sample has tens of thousands of clones, more than 60% seen once; the top ten hold just over 2.5%. This sample is drawn from a study of neoadjuvant anti-PD-1 for oral cavity cancer. As for the study in general: Before surgery, most patients got three to four biweekly 3 mg/kg nivolumab doses. Patients without progression received a fourth nivolumab dose around day 43, then surgical resection on days 50-56.

Study-wide findings and caveats: TCR analyses covered only a few patients per response group.

The source material was PBMCs, sampled before nivolumab (anti-PD-1) treatment. The chain employs TRBV11-2 and TRBJ2-1, with 9 nucleotides matching TRBD2. This clonotype originated in a person aged 35 to 85 with oral cavity squamous cell carcinoma. This CDR3 is CASSLVAGGPLNEQFF. CDR3 in DNA: TGTGCCAGCAGCTTAGTTGCGGGAGGGCCATTAAATGAGCAGTTCTTC.